The rows below give T cell receptor beta chains drawn from one sample of a study of graft-versus-host responses after intestinal transplantation. These receptors have no identified antigens. Using immunoSEQ multiplex PCR, the repertoire was profiled, and TCRdb retains in-frame clones only, with some absent. The sample comprises under 150,000 clones, around 93% of which are singletons, and roughly 0.12% rests with the top ten. Material: unstimulated CD4+ T cells sorted from spleen or lymph node cells, obtained before intestinal transplant. The receptors were gathered from a human donor who received an intestinal transplant. The CDR3 runs from the conserved cysteine through the conserved F or W. D genes are given only for firm matches. Clone sizes are given selectively: once, few, many, or a class where the clone is expanded.

size | D | J | V | DNA | CDR3
- | - | TRBJ2-7 | TRBV27 | TGTGCCAGCAGTTTATCGGTGGCCCTTGGCTACGAGCAGTACTTC | CASSLSVALGYEQYF
once | - | TRBJ2-5 | TRBV11-2 | TGTACCAGCTGTTTCGATCGAACAGAGACCCAGTACTTC | CTSCFDRTETQYF
once | - | TRBJ2-5 | TRBV18 | TGTGCCAGCTCACCAGCGGAGCCAGAGACCCAGTACTTC | CASSPAEPETQYF
- | - | TRBJ2-7 | TRBV7-9 | TGTGCCAGCAGTTCGCCCCTCGGGGAGCAGTACTTC | CASSSPLGEQYF
once | - | TRBJ1-2 | TRBV6-5 | TGTGCCAGCAGCCGACACGGGGAGGACTATGGCTACACCTTC | CASSRHGEDYGYTF
- | - | TRBJ2-1 | TRBV5-1 | TGCGCCAGCAGCTTGTACCGGGTCAATGAGCAGTTCTTC | CASSLYRVNEQFF
- | - | TRBJ2-7 | TRBV11-2 | TGTGCCAGCAGCTCCCGAGGCGGGTCCTACGAGCAGTACTTC | CASSSRGGSYEQYF
few | - | TRBJ1-2 | TRBV28 | TGTGCCAGCAGTTTCCACGGGGGCTATGGCTACACCTTC | CASSFHGGYGYTF
- | - | TRBJ1-2 | TRBV14 | TGTGCCAGCAGCCAACGGACTTATGGCTACACCTTC | CASSQRTYGYTF
- | - | TRBJ1-2 | TRBV7-9 | TGTGCCAGCAGCCCCGGGGCCGATCCCCGGGCCCCAAGGAGTGGCTACACCTTC | CASSPGADPRAPRSGYTF
- | - | TRBJ1-2 | TRBV7-9 | TGTGCCAGCAGCCCAAAGCACAGGAACTATGGCTACACCTTC | CASSPKHRNYGYTF
- | - | TRBJ1-2 | TRBV7-9 | TGTGCCATTTCGACAGGATCCTATGGCTACACCTTC | CAISTGSYGYTF
- | - | TRBJ2-7 | TRBV30 | TGTGCCTGGGGTCGGGGAACCTACGAGCAGTACTTC | CAWGRGTYEQYF
- | - | TRBJ1-4 | TRBV2 | TGTGCCAGCAGCGCCCAGGGGGAAAAACTGTTTTTT | CASSAQGEKLFF
- | - | TRBJ2-1 | TRBV7-8 | TGTGCCAGCAGCCCGGCGGGGCTTAGTCAGGGGTATTTCTCCTACAATGAGCAGTTCTTC | CASSPAGLSQGYFSYNEQFF
- | TRBD2 | TRBJ2-1 | TRBV7-2 | TGTGCCAGCAGCTACAGCGGGAGCCGGGGCAATGAGCAGTTCTTC | CASSYSGSRGNEQFF
- | - | TRBJ1-2 | TRBV5-1 | TGCGCCAGCAGCTTGGACCCTAACTATGGCTACACCTTC | CASSLDPNYGYTF
- | TRBD1 | TRBJ1-1 | TRBV5-1 | TGCGCCAGCAGCTTGGGGGACAGGGCAAGTGAAGCTTTCTTT | CASSLGDRASEAFF
- | TRBD2 | TRBJ2-7 | TRBV7-9 | TGTGCCAGCAGCTTAGAGGGGACTAGCGGGACGTGGGCCTACGAGCAGTACTTC | CASSLEGTSGTWAYEQYF
once | - | TRBJ2-6 | TRBV28 | TGTGCCAGCAGTTTGTTGAGTTCTGGGGCCAACGTCCTGACTTTC | CASSLLSSGANVLTF
- | TRBD2 | TRBJ2-7 | TRBV5-1 | TGCGCCAGCAGCTTGGGGGGACTAGCGGAGTCCTACGAGCAGTACTTC | CASSLGGLAESYEQYF
- | - | TRBJ1-2 | TRBV14 | TGTGCCAGCAGCCAAGATGGTTTTGGCTACACCTTC | CASSQDGFGYTF
- | TRBD2 | TRBJ2-5 | TRBV11-2 | TGTGCCAGCAGGGTTCGAGGGCTGGCGGGAGGGTTGGAGACCCAGTACTTC | CASRVRGLAGGLETQYF
- | - | TRBJ2-1 | TRBV5-1 | TGCGCCAGCAGCCTTAGCTCCTACAATGAGCAGTTCTTC | CASSLSSYNEQFF
- | - | TRBJ1-5 | TRBV5-6 | TGTGCCAGCAGCGCGACAGAGAATAGCAATCAGCCCCAGCATTTT | CASSATENSNQPQHF
- | - | TRBJ1-1 | TRBV5-4 | TGTGCCAGCAGCCCCGTGGTGGTGGGGACTGAAGCTTTCTTT | CASSPVVVGTEAFF
- | - | TRBJ2-5 | TRBV28 | TGTGCCAGCAGTCAGAGTCAAGAGACCCAGTACTTC | CASSQSQETQYF
- | - | TRBJ2-7 | TRBV27 | TGTGCCAGCAGTCCTCGATCCTTCTCCTACGAGCAGTACTTC | CASSPRSFSYEQYF